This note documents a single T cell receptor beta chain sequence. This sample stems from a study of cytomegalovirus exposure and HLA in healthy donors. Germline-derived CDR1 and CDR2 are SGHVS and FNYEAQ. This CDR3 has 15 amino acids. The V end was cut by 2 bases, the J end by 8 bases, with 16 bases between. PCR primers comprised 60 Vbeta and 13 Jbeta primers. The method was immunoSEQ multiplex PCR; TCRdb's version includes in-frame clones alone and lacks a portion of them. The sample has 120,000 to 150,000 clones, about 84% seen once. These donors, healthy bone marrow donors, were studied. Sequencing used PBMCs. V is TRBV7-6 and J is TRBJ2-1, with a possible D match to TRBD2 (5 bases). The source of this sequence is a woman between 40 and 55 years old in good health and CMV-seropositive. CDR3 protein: CASSLIGEFSHEQFF. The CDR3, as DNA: TGTGCCAGCAGCTTAATCGGGGAGTTTTCCCATGAGCAGTTCTTC. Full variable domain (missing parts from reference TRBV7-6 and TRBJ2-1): GAGVSQSPRYKVTKRGQDVALRCDPISGHVSLYWYRQALGQGPEFLTYFNYEAQQDKSGLPNDRFSAERPEGSISTLTIQRTEQRDSAMYRCASSLIGEFSHEQFFGPGTRLTVL.